This T cell receptor beta chain was retrieved from a study of blood T cell repertoires in COVID-19. Overall study: COVID-19 samples, acute and convalescent, were from the United States, Italy and Spain. Sample material is recorded as cDNA or gDNA derived from T cells, B-cell-depleted T cells, or PBMCs.

In the original processing: Quantification of nucleated cells was approximated via reference gene primer amplification. Here immunoSEQ multiplex PCR was the method, and the copy in TCRdb shows in-frame clones only, minus some. Clonal size and the V and J genes are those of that table, whereas D and trimming came from the DNA. Here the sample spans 91,000 or so clones, over 80% being singletons. There are 13 residues in the CDR3. Trimming stripped 1 base from V and 6 bases from J, with 10 bases between. Germline-derived CDR1 and CDR2 are LGHNA and YNFKEQ. The sequenced sample consisted of peripheral blood. The source is a woman between 50 and 59 years old in a cohort sampled during active COVID-19. V and J are TRBV4-2 and TRBJ2-7; the D is unclear. The CDR3, as DNA: TGTGCCAGCAGCCAAGGGAATGGGCGCGAGCAGTACTTC. It codes for CASSQGNGREQYF.